This entry concerns a single TCR beta chain. The antigen this receptor binds is unknown. The record has no base qualities; no much larger clone is one base away. TCRbeta CDR3 regions were amplified from genomic DNA by means of the immunoSEQ Assay, a bias-controlled multiplex PCR. Under the source paper's analysis protocol: The number of nucleated cells in each sample was estimated by amplification of reference gene primers within the assay. To quantify the absolute abundance of each unique TCRbeta CDR3 rearrangement, sequence reads were collapsed and filtered. For each sample, productive Simpson clonality was calculated as the square root of Simpson's diversity index over productive rearrangements. TCRdb obtained this table from immuneACCESS and retained in-frame rearrangements with V and J assigned. These tables miss some clones; where compared with another copy, unresolved V genes account for less than half of the shortfall, and the remainder is unexplained. The V and J calls and clone size come from that table; D and trimming were worked out from the DNA. The sample table lists approximately 140,000 clones, approximately 87% of them with a count of one. 1.2% of the sample belongs to the ten largest clones.

This sample was taken from a study of blood T cell repertoires in COVID-19 (dated by TCRdb to 2019 to 2021). Regarding the research as a whole: Samples covering the acute and convalescent phases of COVID-19 were provided by collaborators in the United States, Italy and Spain. The prospective study material was composed of cDNA or gDNA derived from T cells, B-cell-depleted T cells, or PBMCs. The dataset comprised deeply sampled blood TCRbeta repertoires from subjects exposed to, actively infected with, or recovered from COVID-19. The repertoires were released in a freely available public database meant as a resource for research on the immune response to SARS-CoV-2. The samples were drawn from two sources: the first 160 participants of the ongoing ImmuneRACE study, and 1,200 or so subjects contributed by 6 global collaborators. A de-identified subject ID, COVID-19 status, age in years and sex were almost always included in the sample metadata. Where available, HLA class I and class II types were taken from metadata supplied by the sample provider and were not determined by assay-based typing.

The germline V gene yields LGHNT for CDR1 and FRNRAP for CDR2. The CDR3 contains 14 residues, cysteine and phenylalanine counted. Only the CDR3 region is kept as DNA, spanning 42 bases read in frame from base 1. The junction shows trimming of 3 bases on V and 4 bases on J, plus 12 bases between the germline ends. In the prospective study, participants were about 18 to 100 years old, resided in 25 or so geographic areas of the United States, and were enrolled through a virtual design. Cohort assignment in the prospective study relied on participant-reported clinical history from a screening survey and a study questionnaire. Each participant in the prospective study had whole blood, serum and a nasopharyngeal or oropharyngeal swab collected by mobile phlebotomists. Participants in the prospective study had the option to provide additional blood draws and questionnaires over a 2-month period. Before DNA extraction, blood samples from the prospective study were shipped at room temperature or frozen.

General findings and caveats noted by the study authors: Clinical and demographic metadata were provided uncurated, with the amount varying by source and participant.

The clonotype originates from a woman aged 25 to 39 with acute COVID-19. The chain was built from TRBV12-5 and TRBJ2-5; a tentative D call is TRBD1 (5 bases match). Sequencing was performed on PBMCs or T cells enriched from blood (not recorded which). The DNA sequence is as follows: TGTGCTAGTGGTTTAGACAGTCTTCTAGAGACCCAGTACTTC. It translates to CASGLDSLLETQYF.